This T cell receptor (beta chain) comes out of a study of CD8+ T cells in alopecia areata. Study in general: Each of the treated patients was given oral tofacitinib, 5 to 10 mg twice daily, for moderate-to-severe alopecia areata.

The treatment: oral pan-JAK inhibitor, 5-10 mg twice daily. It was from alopecia areata patients that lesional scalp punch biopsies and peripheral blood were collected. Regarding the study as a whole: More clonal than normal scalp was lesional scalp, particularly alopecia totalis/universalis. On tofacitinib, scalp clonality and expanded CD8+ clones among top 100 fell significantly.

Extracted from the samples, RNA was reverse transcribed into cDNA to serve as the sequencing template. The table came from immunoSEQ multiplex PCR; TCRdb's copy has only in-frame clones and leaves some out. The repertoire consists of under 200,000 clones, with about 71% occurring once and the leading ten covering over 0.85%. Germline CDR1 and CDR2: SGHAT and FQNNGV. The CDR3 has 15 amino acids. The V and J ends lost 5 bases and 5 bases, in that order; junction bases with no gene match: 7. With regard to this clone: Its matching antigen is unknown.

This receptor was taken from a human donor with alopecia areata. The specimen comprised CD4+ T cells sorted from blood, sampled at week 4, from a patient treated with tofacitinib. This chain connects TRBV11-2 to TRBJ1-4; TRBD1 matches 8 bases. CDR3 in amino acids: CASSAQGARNEKLFF. CDR3 in DNA: TGTGCCAGCAGCGCGCAGGGGGCGAGGAATGAAAAACTGTTTTTT.